This T cell receptor beta chain was retrieved from a study of a mutant IDH1 vaccine in newly diagnosed glioma. Study details: Patients underwent eight vaccinations, which took place in weeks 1, 3, 5, 7, 11, 15, 19 and 23. Vaccination began 4-6 weeks post radiotherapy alone, or with temozolomide cycles. Study observations and caveats: Apparently unrelated to pseudoprogression were changes in the top peripheral T cell clonotypes. Patients showed vaccine-induced immune responses at a rate of 93.3%.

Germline CDR1 and CDR2: SGHVS and FNYEAQ. Deletions cut 4 bases from V and 4 bases from J, with 13 bases between. This CDR3 has 14 amino acids. As for this clone: Its antigen is undetermined.

Time point noted: week 11, during vaccination. Each dose of the vaccine consisted of 300 ug of mutant IDH1 20-mer peptide, with topical imiquimod. The protocol was immunoSEQ multiplex PCR, while the TCRdb copy is restricted to in-frame clones and leaves out a portion. The table has some 120,000 clones, about 80% seen once. This chain connects TRBV7-6 to TRBJ2-5; no reliable D call. Sequencing used PBMCs, obtained from a glioma patient whose treatment included an IDH1 peptide vaccine. This receptor was obtained from a man aged 35 to 55 with glioma. For the CDR3, the DNA is TGTGCCAGCAGCTCCCTTTCTGCAGGAGAGACCCAGTACTTC. Protein sequence: CASSSLSAGETQYF.